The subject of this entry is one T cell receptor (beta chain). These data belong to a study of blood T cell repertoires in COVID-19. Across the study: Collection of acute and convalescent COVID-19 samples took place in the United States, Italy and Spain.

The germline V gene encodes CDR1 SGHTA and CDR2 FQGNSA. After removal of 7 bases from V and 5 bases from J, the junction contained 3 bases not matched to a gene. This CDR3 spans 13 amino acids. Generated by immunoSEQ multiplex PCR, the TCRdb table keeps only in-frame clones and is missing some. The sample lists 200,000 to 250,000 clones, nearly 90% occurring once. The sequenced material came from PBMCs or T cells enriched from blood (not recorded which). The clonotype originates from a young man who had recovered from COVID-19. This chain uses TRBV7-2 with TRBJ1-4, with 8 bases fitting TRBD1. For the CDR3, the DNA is TGTGCCAGCACCAGGGGGCCAAATGAAAAACTGTTTTTT. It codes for CASTRGPNEKLFF.